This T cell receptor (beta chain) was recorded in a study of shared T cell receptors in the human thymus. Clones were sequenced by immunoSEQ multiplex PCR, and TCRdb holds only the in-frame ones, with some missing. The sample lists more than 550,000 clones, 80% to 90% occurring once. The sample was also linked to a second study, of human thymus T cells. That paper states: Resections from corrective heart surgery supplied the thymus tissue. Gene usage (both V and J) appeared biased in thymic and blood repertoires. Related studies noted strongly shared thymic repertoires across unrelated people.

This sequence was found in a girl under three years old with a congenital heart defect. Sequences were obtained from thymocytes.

The CDR3 nucleotides are TGTGCCAGCAGTGCCGACAGGTTCCTCACCGGGGAGCTGTTTTTT. This codes for CASSADRFLTGELFF. The chain joins TRBV6-1 to TRBJ2-2, with D possibly being TRBD1 (6 bases). This CDR3 is 15 amino acids long. V gave up 4 bases and J gave up 4 bases, with 13 bases separating them. Per the germline V gene, CDR1 is MNHNS and CDR2 is SASEGT.